The text below deals with one T cell receptor (beta chain). This clone was seen a few times. The clone's antigen remains unknown. Base quality data are lacking; no much larger clone is found one base away. A distance of 10 bases separates the germline ends of V and J, which lose 9 bases and 4 bases respectively. The CDR3 starts with the cysteine, ends with the phenylalanine, and has 12 residues. CDR3 DNA is the only sequence kept; it has 36 bases, read in frame from the first base. The germline V gene sets CDR1 to SGHAT and CDR2 to FQNNGV. Genomic DNA was isolated from the sorted cells so that the TCRbeta CDR3 region could be sequenced. The immunoSEQ Assay was used to sequence the TCRbeta CDR3 regions. The table was pulled from immuneACCESS by TCRdb, which kept in-frame rearrangements only. Such tables lose some clones; where checked, under half of the loss comes from unresolved V genes, and the rest has no known cause. The table for this sample lists 55,000 to 85,000 clones; under 90% of them were counted only once. The ten top clones hold roughly 1.2% of the sample.

The trial excluded patients who had a history of autoimmune disease or who were on systemic immunosuppression. Peripheral blood for TCR sequencing was collected from all dose cohorts at baseline, on cycle 4 day 1, and on cycle 7 day 1. The samples were taken from a phase I, first-in-human, multicenter, open-label dose-escalation trial of ivuxolimab. The trial enrolled adults with locally advanced or metastatic head and neck squamous cell, hepatocellular, melanoma or renal cell carcinoma. Before TCR sequencing, CD4+ and CD8+ T cells were separately sorted from peripheral blood. The record originates from a study of OX40 agonist ivuxolimab in advanced cancers. For the study in its entirety: The costimulatory receptor OX40 (CD134) was targeted by ivuxolimab, a fully human IgG2 agonistic monoclonal antibody. Intravenous ivuxolimab was administered to patients every 2 weeks at six dose levels: 0.01, 0.1, 0.3, 1.5, 3 and 10 mg/kg. Of the roughly 53 patients in dose escalation, about 20 had hepatocellular carcinoma, some 15 had melanoma, 9 had renal cell carcinoma and 9 had head and neck cancer. A male proportion of 75% to 85% and a mean age of approximately 60 years, ranging from roughly 23 to 90, were recorded for the dose-escalation cohort. Prior anti-PD-1, anti-PD-L1 or anti-CTLA-4 therapy was permitted, and 35% to 40% of dose-escalation patients had received checkpoint inhibitors. Partial responses occurred in three dose-escalation patients: two with cutaneous melanoma and one with hepatocellular carcinoma. Peripheral TCRbeta sequencing aimed to test whether ivuxolimab altered TCR sequence diversity and caused clonal T-cell expansion. The paper describes the monotherapy dose-escalation part (N ≈ 51 patients) of the phase I trial of ivuxolimab.

Broader findings and caveats from the paper: Low levels of normalized T-cell clonal expansion were also shown by some nonresponding patients. In partial responders in the 0.1-3.0 mg/kg groups, normalized peripheral clonal expansion was found to be among the lowest, especially among CD8+ T cells. The antigen specificity of the peripheral T cells that underwent clonal expansion was not determined. On average, CD8+ T cells showed more expanded clones than CD4+ T cells after ivuxolimab. At doses from 0.1 to 3.0 mg/kg, clonal expansion was seen in both CD4+ and CD8+ blood T cells between baseline and week 6.

This TCR was sampled from an adult with an advanced solid tumor such as melanoma, head and neck, liver or kidney cancer. The receptor chain draws on TRBV11-2 and TRBJ1-5, with the D gene uncertain. The specimen was CD4+ or CD8+ T cells sorted from blood, collected in a trial of the OX40 agonist ivuxolimab. The CDR3 here reads CASGEVNQPQHF. The nucleotides read TGTGCCAGTGGGGAGGTAAATCAGCCCCAGCATTTT.